This T cell receptor beta chain was sequenced for a study of vaccination effects on CD4 cells after COVID-19. Sequencing in the ViraFEST assay came after antigen-specific CD4+ T cells had been expanded with viral peptide pools, which were used to stimulate PBMC. Isolating CD4+ T cells followed less than 12 days of culture. Nucleocapsid antibody tests were negative, and the vaccine recipients had no prior SARS-CoV-2 infection. Details on this clone: Antigen unknown.

Method: immunoSEQ multiplex PCR; TCRdb's copy keeps in-frame clones and lacks some. The data contain about 34,000 clones, around 73% of them singletons. Study-level points and caveats: By a late point after vaccination, infection- and vaccine-induced clones had shrunk markedly through clonal contraction. Early post-infection timepoints were missing from the study, which also had few convalescent patients.

The clonotype comes from a human donor who received a COVID-19 vaccine. The specimen was CD4+ T cells from PBMCs cultured with HCoV-OC43 spike peptides, collected before COVID-19 vaccination. The subset denotes: HCoV-OC43 spike overlapping peptide pool stimulation.

The CDR3 DNA is TGTGCCAGCAGTCCCCCGAGGAAGGCGGGGGCATCTAACTATGGCTACACCTTC. It codes for CASSPPRKAGASNYGYTF. The rearrangement joins TRBV6-6 to TRBJ1-2, with a possible D match to TRBD1 (6 bases). Germline-derived CDR1 and CDR2 are MNHNY and SVGAGI (reference sequence). V was clipped by 5 bases and J by 0 bases, with 22 bases between them. This CDR3 is built from 18 residues.